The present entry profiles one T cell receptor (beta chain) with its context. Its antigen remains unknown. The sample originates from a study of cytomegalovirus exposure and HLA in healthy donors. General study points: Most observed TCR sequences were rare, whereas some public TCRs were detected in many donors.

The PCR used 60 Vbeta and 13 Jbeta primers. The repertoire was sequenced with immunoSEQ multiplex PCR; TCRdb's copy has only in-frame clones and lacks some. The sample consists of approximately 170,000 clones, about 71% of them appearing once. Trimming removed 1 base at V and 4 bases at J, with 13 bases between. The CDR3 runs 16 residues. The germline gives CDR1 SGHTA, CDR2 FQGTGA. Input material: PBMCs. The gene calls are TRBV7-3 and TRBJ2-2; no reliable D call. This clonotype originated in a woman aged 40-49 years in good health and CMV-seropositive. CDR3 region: CASSLNSPALTGELFF. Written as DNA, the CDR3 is TGTGCCAGCAGCTTAAACAGTCCAGCACTCACCGGGGAGCTGTTTTTT.